This TCR beta chain was sequenced for a study of CD8 T cells in ankylosing spondylitis (dated by TCRdb to the late 2010s). Context from the whole study: T cell receptor beta repertoires were profiled in healthy donors and ankylosing spondylitis patients so that disease-linked TCR variants could be found. The whole study cohort included over 85 healthy donors and under 30 ankylosing spondylitis patients. Peripheral blood samples were taken, and synovial fluid was additionally collected from ankylosing spondylitis patients.

Worth noting for this clonotype: Its antigen is still unknown. Base quality data are lacking; no much larger clone is found one base away.

Paper-wide results and their limitations: Some motif variants had previously been reported in the synovial fluid and blood of reactive arthritis patients, which suggests shared mechanisms of disease initiation. In peripheral blood, the disease-linked clones were found at relatively low frequencies and had a CD8+ phenotype. A TCR beta motif of several highly homologous amino acid variants appeared characteristic of blood from ankylosing spondylitis patients. Significant enrichment of the disease-linked clones was reported in matched synovial fluid samples from ankylosing spondylitis patients.

The germline V gene sets CDR1 to SGHRS and CDR2 to YFSETQ. Clipping removes 0 bases from V and 0 bases from J, with 10 as the unmatched junction base count. The CDR3 covers 19 residues, taking in both the cysteine and the phenylalanine. CDR3 DNA only is kept here, 57 bases in frame from base 1. The sequencing machine was an Illumina HiSeq 2500. Quantitative 5'-RACE with molecular barcodes was the method used to prepare the TCR beta libraries. The paper's data handling went like this. A new computational method based on a probabilistic model of VDJ rearrangement was used to identify disease-linked TCR variants. In TCRdb, the public reads were trimmed at Q25 with fastp and aligned with MiXCR, with productive beta chains retained. A single entry per CDR3 protein holds the most common genes and DNA from its merged rows. Clone size and V and J calls follow TCRdb, not the original study. In all, the sample holds some 340,000 distinct CDR3 sequences, and approximately 15% of those were seen once. 0.9% to 1.2% of the sample lies in the top ten.

The TCR comes from a male donor with ankylosing spondylitis or in good health (not recorded which). The rearranged chain carries TRBV5-1 and TRBJ2-1, with 9 bases aligning to TRBD1. The sequenced sample consisted of blood, either unsorted or a sorted T cell fraction (not recorded which). The DNA sequence is as follows: TGCGCCAGCAGCTTGGACCGGGACAGGGCTAGTATCTCCTACAATGAGCAGTTCTTC. This encodes CASSLDRDRASISYNEQFF.